Below, one T cell receptor (beta chain) is given with its context. Its cognate antigen is unknown. These data come from a study of T-cell memory formation after mild COVID-19. Turning to the study itself: TCR clusters were largely donor specific.

Study findings and constraints: Contracting CD4+ clones were located mainly in CM and EM, and CD8+ clones in EMRA. The study detected some responding clones in pre-infection memory, suggesting cross-reactive memory joined.

V lost 3 bases to trimming and J lost 2 bases, with 20 bases between them. The CDR3 extends over 18 amino acids. Germline values: CDR1 SGHVS, CDR2 FQNEAQ. TCRdb re-called the 5' RACE reads through MiXCR, storing one row per CDR3 protein. The sample includes fewer than 650,000 distinct CDR3 sequences, roughly 17% of them seen just once. The V call is TRBV7-8, the J call TRBJ2-1, with D possibly being TRBD2 (6 bases). Sequencing input: PBMCs or a T cell subset sorted from them (not recorded which). This clonotype was sampled from an adult woman who had mild COVID-19 (a few samples of this study predate the infection). Cell type and time point are not known. CDR3 coding DNA: TGTGCCAGCAGCTTTTTCGGCGGGATGAGTTTAACCTACAATGAGCAGTTCTTC. Translated, it gives CASSFFGGMSLTYNEQFF.